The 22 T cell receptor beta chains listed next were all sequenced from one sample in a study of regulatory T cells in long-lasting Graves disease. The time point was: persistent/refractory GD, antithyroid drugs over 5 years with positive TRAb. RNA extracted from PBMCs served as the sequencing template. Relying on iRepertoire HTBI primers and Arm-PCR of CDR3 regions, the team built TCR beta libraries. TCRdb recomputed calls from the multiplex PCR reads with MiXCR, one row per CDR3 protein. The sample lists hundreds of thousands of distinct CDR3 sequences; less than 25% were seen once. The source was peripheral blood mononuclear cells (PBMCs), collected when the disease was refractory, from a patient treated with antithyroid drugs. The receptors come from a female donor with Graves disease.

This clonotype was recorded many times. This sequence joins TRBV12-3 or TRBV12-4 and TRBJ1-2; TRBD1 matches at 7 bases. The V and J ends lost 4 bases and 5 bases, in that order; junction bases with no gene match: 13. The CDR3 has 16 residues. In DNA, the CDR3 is TGTGCCAGCAGTTACCGAGCAGGGGGTCGGGATTATGGCTACACCTTC. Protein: CASSYRAGGRDYGYTF.

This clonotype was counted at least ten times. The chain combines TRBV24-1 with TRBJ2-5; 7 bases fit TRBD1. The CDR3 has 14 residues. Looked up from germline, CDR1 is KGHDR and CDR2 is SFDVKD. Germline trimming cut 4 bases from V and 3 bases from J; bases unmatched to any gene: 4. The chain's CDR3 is CATSEPGQKETQYF. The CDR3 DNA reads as TGTGCCACCAGTGAACCGGGACAGAAAGAGACCCAGTACTTC.

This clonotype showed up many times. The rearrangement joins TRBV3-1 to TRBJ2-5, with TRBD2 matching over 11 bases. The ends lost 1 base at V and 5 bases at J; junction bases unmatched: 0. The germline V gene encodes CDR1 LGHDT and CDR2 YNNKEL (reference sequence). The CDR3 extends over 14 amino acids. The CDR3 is CASSQVAGGETQYF. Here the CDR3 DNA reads TGTGCCAGCAGCCAAGTAGCGGGAGGGGAGACCCAGTACTTC.

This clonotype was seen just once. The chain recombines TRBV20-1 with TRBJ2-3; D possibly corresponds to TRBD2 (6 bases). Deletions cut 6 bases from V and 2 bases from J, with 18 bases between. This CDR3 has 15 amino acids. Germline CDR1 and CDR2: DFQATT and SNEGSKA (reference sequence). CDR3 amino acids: CSAEEEGRNTDTQYF. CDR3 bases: TGCAGTGCCGAGGAAGAGGGGAGGAACACAGATACGCAGTATTTT.

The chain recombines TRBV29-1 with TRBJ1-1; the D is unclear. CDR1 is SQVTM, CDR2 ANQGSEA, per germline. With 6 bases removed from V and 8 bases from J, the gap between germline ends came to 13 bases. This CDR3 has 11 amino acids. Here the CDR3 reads CSVSRGEEAFF. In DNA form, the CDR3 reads TGCAGCGTCAGTCGGGGAGAGGAAGCTTTCTTT.

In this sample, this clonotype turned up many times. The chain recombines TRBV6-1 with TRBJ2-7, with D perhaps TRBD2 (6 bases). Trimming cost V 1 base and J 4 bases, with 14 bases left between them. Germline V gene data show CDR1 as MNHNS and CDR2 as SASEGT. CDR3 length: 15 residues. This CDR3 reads CASSEEATRKYEQYF. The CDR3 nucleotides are TGTGCCAGCAGTGAAGAGGCGACTAGGAAGTACGAGCAGTACTTC.

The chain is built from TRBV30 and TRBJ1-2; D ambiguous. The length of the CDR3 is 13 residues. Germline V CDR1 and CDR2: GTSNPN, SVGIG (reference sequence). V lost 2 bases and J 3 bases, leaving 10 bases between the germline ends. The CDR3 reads CAWSHEGDYGYTF. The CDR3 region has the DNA TGTGCCTGGAGTCACGAGGGTGACTATGGCTACACCTTC.

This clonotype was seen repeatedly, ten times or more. The CDR3 reads CASSHRSGNYGYTF. The DNA for the CDR3 is TGTGCCAGCAGCCATCGGTCAGGCAACTATGGCTACACCTTC. V usage is TRBV3-1 and J usage is TRBJ1-2; D gene ambiguous. Germline loops: CDR1 LGHDT, CDR2 YNNKEL (reference sequence). The CDR3 sequence is 14 residues long. V was cut by 3 bases and J by 2 bases, with 10 bases left in between.

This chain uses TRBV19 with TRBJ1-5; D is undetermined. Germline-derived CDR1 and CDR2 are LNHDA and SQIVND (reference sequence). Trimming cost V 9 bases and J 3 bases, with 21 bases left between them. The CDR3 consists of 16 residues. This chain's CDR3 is CASAYFKDGNNQPQHF. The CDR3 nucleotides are TGTGCCAGCGCATATTTTAAGGACGGAAACAATCAGCCCCAGCATTTT.

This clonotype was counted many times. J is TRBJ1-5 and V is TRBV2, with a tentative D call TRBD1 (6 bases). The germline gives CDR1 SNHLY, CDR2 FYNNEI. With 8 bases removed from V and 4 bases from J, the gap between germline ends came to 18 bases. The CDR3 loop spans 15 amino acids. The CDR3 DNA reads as TGTGCCAGCGGGGGAGACAGGATCCAAAATCAGCCCCAGCATTTT. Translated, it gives CASGGDRIQNQPQHF.

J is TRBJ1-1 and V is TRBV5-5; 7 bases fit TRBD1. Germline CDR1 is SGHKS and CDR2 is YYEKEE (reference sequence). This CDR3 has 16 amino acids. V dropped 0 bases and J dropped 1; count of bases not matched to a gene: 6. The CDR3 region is CASSLGTGTANTEAFF. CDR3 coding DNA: TGTGCCAGCAGCTTGGGGACCGGGACAGCGAACACTGAAGCTTTCTTT.

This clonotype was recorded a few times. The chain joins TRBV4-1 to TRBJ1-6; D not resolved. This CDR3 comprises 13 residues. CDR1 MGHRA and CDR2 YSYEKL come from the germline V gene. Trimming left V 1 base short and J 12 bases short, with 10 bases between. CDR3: CASSQGRDLPLHF. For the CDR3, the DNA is TGCGCCAGCAGCCAAGGGCGGGATTTACCCCTCCACTTT.

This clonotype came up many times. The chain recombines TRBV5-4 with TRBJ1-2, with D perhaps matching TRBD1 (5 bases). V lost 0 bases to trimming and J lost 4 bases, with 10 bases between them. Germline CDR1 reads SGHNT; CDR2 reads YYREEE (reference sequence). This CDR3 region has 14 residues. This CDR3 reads CASSLVGQFYGYTF. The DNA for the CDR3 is TGTGCCAGCAGCTTGGTGGGGCAGTTCTATGGCTACACCTTC.

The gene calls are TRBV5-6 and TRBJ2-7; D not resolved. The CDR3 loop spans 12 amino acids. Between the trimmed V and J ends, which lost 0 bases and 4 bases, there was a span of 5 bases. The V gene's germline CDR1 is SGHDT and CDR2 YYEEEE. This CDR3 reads CASSLGIYEQYF. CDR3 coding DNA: TGTGCCAGCAGCTTGGGGATATACGAGCAGTACTTC.

This CDR3 is CASSEGLAGGSYEQYF. The CDR3 region has the DNA TGTGCCAGCAGCGAGGGGCTAGCGGGAGGGTCCTACGAGCAGTACTTC. V and J are TRBV5-8 and TRBJ2-7, with 12 bases lining up with TRBD2. Germline lookup yields CDR1 SGHTS and CDR2 YDEGEE. V trimming: 4 bases; J trimming: 1 base; junction bases outside the gene matches: 6. There are 16 residues in the CDR3.

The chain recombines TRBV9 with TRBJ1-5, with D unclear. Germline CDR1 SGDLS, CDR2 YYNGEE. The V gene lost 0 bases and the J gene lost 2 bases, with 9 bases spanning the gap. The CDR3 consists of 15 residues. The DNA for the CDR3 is TGTGCCAGCAGCGTAGAGCCGGGTGGCAATCAGCCCCAGCATTTT. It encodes CASSVEPGGNQPQHF.

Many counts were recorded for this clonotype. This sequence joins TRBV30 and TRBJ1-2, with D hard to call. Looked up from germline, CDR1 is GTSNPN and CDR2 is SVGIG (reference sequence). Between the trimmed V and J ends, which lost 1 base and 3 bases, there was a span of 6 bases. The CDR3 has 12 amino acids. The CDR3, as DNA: TGTGCCTGGAGTGAAGGTGACTATGGCTACACCTTC. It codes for CAWSEGDYGYTF.

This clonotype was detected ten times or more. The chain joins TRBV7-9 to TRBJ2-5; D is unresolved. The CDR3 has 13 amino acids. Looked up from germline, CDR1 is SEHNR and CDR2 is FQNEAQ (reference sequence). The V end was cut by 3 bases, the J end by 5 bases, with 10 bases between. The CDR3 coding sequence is TGTGCCAGCAGCTTCCAAGGTTGGGAGACCCAGTACTTC. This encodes CASSFQGWETQYF.

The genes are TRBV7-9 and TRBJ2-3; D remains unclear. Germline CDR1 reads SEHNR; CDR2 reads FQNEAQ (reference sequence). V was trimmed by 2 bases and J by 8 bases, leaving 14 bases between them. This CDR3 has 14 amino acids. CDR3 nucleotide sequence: TGTGCCAGCAGCTTATCTCTGGTAGGCTCTACGCAGTATTTT. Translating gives CASSLSLVGSTQYF.

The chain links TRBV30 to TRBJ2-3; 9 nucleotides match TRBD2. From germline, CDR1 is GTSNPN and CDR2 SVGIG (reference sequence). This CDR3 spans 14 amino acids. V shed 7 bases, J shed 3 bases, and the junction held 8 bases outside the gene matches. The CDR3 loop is CAYWSSGRTDTQYF. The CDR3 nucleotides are TGTGCCTACTGGAGTAGCGGGAGAACAGATACGCAGTATTTT.

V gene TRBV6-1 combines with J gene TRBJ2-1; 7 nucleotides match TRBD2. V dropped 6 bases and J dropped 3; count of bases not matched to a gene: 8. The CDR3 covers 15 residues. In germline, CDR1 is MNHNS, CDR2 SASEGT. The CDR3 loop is CASRPGGSGYNEQFF. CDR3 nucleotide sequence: TGTGCCAGCAGACCAGGCGGGAGTGGCTACAATGAGCAGTTCTTC.

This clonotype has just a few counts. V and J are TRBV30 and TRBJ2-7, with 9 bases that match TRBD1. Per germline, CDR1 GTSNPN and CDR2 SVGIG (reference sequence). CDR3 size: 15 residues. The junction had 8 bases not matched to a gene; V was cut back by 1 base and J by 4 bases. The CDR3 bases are TGTGCCTGGAGTGGATACGGGACAGGGAGATACGAGCAGTACTTC. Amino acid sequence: CAWSGYGTGRYEQYF. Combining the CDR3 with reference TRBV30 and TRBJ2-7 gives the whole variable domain SQTIHQWPATLVQPVGSPLSLECTVEGTSNPNLYWYRQAAGRGLQLLFYSVGIGQISSEVPQNLSASRPQDRQFILSSKKLLLSDSGFYLCAWSGYGTGRYEQYFGPGTRLTVT.